A single sample gave rise to the 2 T cell receptor beta chains below, sequenced in a study of T cell changes during pregnancy in multiple sclerosis. TCRdb's copy holds only in-frame clones and misses some; the assay was immunoSEQ multiplex PCR. The repertoire has tens of thousands of clones, 93% of them found once; the top ten carry 3% to 4%. The sequencing here drew on CD8+ T cells from peripheral blood mononuclear cells, taken in the second trimester of pregnancy. These receptors were taken from a female donor with multiple sclerosis, enrolled in a pregnancy study.

The CDR3 reads CASSSGTRFSFTYEQYF. As DNA, the CDR3 is TGTGCCAGCAGCTCCGGGACTAGGTTTTCTTTTACCTACGAGCAGTACTTC. This sequence joins TRBV7-9 and TRBJ2-7; TRBD2 matches 8 bases. The length of the CDR3 is 17 residues. The germline gives CDR1 SEHNR, CDR2 FQNEAQ (reference sequence). V lost 4 bases to trimming and J lost 2 bases; unmatched junction nucleotides: 13.

This chain uses TRBV7-2 with TRBJ1-3; 10 bases are a match to TRBD1. This CDR3 has 16 residues. Germline-derived CDR1 and CDR2 are SGHTA and FQGNSA. V was pared by 2 bases and J by 4 bases, with 5 bases of the junction left unmatched. In DNA, the CDR3 is TGTGCCAGCAGCTTAAACGACAGGGGGCTCGGAAACACCATATATTTT. This sequence encodes CASSLNDRGLGNTIYF.